This is a list of T cell receptor beta chains from one sample in a study of vaccination effects on CD4 cells after COVID-19. The antigens these receptors bind are not known. This table comes from immunoSEQ multiplex PCR, and its TCRdb copy is limited to in-frame clones, with some not included. Here the sample spans nearly 25,000 clones, 69% being singletons. The specimen was CD4+ T cells from PBMCs cultured with SARS-CoV-2 spike peptides, collected after COVID-19 vaccination. The receptors come from a human donor who received a COVID-19 vaccine. The CDR3 runs from the conserved cysteine through the conserved F or W. Fields, in order: D gene, CDR3 length, V gene, J gene, CDR3 protein. D genes are given only for firm matches.

>TRBD2|16|TRBV5-8|TRBJ2-2
CASSLWRGAGTGELFF
>NA|11|TRBV9|TRBJ2-2
CASSVAGELFF
>NA|14|TRBV3-1/TRBV3-2|TRBJ2-3
CASSHNSRADTQYF
>NA|14|TRBV7-9|TRBJ1-2
CASSLARAAYGYTF
>NA|16|TRBV3-1/TRBV3-2|TRBJ2-6
CASSRPQGTGANVLTF
>NA|14|TRBV25-1|TRBJ2-2
CASSESLTIGELFF
>NA|14|TRBV6-4|TRBJ2-2
CASSDSGDTGELFF
>NA|12|TRBV10-1|TRBJ2-1
CASSSPSGEQFF
>TRBD1|19|TRBV15|TRBJ1-5
CATSRGVGQGDLMDQPQHF
>NA|14|TRBV6-5|TRBJ2-1
CASSSQGPYNEQFF
>NA|12|TRBV29-1|TRBJ1-1
CSVRTENTEAFF
>NA|13|TRBV9|TRBJ2-2
CASSVEGTGELFF
>TRBD1|15|TRBV6-5|TRBJ2-2
CATNYRGLGTGELFF
>TRBD2|16|TRBV3-1/TRBV3-2|TRBJ2-3
CASSQDLAGVTDTQYF
>NA|14|TRBV5-1|TRBJ2-3
CASSLGGYTDTQYF
>NA|15|TRBV28|TRBJ2-3
CASSPYGQRTDTQYF
>TRBD2|15|TRBV6-4|TRBJ2-3
CASSESGGATDTQYF
>NA|15|TRBV10-1|TRBJ2-1
CASSPDTGFHNEQFF
>TRBD1|14|TRBV25-1|TRBJ1-6
CASSGRTGNSPLHF
>TRBD2|16|TRBV3-1/TRBV3-2|TRBJ2-3
CASSAIMTSGPDTQYF
>NA|15|TRBV18|TRBJ2-7
CASSPPLELDSEQYF
>NA|13|TRBV28|TRBJ1-1
CASSLTANTEAFF
>NA|17|TRBV20-1|TRBJ2-1
CSASPIRGWGSYNEQFF
>NA|12|TRBV30|TRBJ1-6
CAWDRTSRLLHF
>NA|18|TRBV4-1|TRBJ2-1
CASSQASLVGEHYNEQFF
>NA|14|TRBV11-2|TRBJ2-5
CASSLDRQQETQYF
>TRBD2|18|TRBV7-9|TRBJ2-5
CASSLALLTGGIQETQYF
>NA|14|TRBV30|TRBJ1-5
CAWSGWGGNQPQHF
>NA|12|TRBV10-1|TRBJ1-5
CASSESGQPQHF
>NA|17|TRBV10-3|TRBJ1-2
CAISESVEGARSYGYTF
>NA|15|TRBV18|TRBJ1-5
CASSGDSLSNQPQHF
>TRBD2|15|TRBV15|TRBJ2-5
CATSRGLAGGETQYF
>TRBD2|14|TRBV6-5|TRBJ2-5
CATKSGGAQETQYF
>NA|13|TRBV30|TRBJ1-6
CAWGRREGSPLHF
>NA|14|TRBV5-1|TRBJ1-2
CASSLGSANYGYTF
>NA|14|TRBV5-1|TRBJ2-7
CASSLGGGPYEQYF
>NA|15|TRBV4-2|TRBJ1-2
CASSQTGGQEYGYTF
>TRBD1|15|TRBV10-1|TRBJ2-3
CASSRTGGSGDTQYF
>NA|13|TRBV27|TRBJ2-5
CASSLERGETQYF
>NA|15|TRBV10-3|TRBJ2-5
CAISFRDEGQETQYF
>NA|16|TRBV5-1|TRBJ1-3
CASSLGQLNSGNTIYF